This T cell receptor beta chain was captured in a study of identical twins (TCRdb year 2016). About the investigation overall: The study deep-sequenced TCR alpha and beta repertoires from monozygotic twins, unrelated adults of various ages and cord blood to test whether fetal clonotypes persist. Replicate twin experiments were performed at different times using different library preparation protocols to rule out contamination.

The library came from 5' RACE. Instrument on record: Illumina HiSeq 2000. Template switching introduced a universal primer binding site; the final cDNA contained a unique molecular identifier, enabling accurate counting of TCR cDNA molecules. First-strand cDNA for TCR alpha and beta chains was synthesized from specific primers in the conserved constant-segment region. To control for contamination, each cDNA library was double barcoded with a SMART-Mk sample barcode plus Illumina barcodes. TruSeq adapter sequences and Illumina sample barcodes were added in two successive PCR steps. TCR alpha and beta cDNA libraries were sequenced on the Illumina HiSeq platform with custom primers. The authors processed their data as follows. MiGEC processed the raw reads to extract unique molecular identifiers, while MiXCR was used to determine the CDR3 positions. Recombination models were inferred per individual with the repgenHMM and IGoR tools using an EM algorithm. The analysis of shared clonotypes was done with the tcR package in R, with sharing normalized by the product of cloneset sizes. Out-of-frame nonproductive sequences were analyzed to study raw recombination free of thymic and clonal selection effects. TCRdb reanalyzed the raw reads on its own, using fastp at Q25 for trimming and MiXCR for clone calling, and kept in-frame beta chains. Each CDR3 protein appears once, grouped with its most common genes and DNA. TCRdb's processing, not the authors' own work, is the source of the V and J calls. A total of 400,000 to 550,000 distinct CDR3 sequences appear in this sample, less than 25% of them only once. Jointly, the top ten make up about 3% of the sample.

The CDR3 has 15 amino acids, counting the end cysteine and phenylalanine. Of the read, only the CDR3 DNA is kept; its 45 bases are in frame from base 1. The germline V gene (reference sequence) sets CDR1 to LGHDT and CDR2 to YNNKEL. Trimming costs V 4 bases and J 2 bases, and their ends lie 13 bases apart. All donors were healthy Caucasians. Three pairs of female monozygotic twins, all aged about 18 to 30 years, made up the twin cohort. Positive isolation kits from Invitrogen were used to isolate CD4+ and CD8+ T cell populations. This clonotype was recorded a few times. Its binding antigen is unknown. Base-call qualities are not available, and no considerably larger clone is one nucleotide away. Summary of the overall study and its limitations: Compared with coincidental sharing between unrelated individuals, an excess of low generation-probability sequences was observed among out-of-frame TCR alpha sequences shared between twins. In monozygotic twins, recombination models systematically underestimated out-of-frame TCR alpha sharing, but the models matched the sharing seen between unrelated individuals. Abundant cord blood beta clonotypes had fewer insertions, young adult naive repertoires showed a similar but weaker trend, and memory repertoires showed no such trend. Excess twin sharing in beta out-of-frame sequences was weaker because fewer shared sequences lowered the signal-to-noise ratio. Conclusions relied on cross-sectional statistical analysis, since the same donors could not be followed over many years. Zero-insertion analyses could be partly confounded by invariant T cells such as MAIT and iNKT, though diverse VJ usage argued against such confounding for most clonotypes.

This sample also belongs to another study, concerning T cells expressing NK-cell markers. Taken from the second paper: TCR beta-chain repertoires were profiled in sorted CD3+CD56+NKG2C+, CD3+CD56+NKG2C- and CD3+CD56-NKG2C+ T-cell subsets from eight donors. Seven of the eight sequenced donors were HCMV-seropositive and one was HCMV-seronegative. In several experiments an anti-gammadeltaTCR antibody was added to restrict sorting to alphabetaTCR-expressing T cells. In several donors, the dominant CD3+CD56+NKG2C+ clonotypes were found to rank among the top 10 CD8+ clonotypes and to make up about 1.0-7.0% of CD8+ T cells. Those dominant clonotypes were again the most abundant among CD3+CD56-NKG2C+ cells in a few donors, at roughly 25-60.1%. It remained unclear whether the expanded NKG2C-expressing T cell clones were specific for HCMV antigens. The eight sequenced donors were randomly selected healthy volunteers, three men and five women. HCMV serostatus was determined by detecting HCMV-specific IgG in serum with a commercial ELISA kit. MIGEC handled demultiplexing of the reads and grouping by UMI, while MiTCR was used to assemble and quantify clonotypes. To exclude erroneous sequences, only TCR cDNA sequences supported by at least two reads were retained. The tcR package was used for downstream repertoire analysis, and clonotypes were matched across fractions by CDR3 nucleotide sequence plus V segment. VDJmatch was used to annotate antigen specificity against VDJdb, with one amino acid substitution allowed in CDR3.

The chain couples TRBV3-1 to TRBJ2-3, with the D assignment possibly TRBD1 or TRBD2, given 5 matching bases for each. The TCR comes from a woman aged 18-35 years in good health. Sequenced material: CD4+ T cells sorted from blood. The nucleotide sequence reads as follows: TGTGCCAGCAGCCTCAGAGGGGCGCACACAGATACGCAGTATTTT. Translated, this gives CASSLRGAHTDTQYF.